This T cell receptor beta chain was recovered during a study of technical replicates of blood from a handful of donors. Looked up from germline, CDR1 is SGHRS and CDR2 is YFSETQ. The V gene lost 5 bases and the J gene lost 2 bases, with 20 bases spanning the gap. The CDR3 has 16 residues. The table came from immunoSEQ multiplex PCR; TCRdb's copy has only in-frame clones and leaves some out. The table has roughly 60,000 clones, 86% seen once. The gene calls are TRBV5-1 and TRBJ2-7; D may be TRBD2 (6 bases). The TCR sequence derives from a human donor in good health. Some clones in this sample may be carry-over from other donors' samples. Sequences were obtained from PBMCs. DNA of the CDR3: TGCGCCAGCAGAAGGGTTATGGGGACTCAACCCTACGAGCAGTACTTC. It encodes CASRRVMGTQPYEQYF.